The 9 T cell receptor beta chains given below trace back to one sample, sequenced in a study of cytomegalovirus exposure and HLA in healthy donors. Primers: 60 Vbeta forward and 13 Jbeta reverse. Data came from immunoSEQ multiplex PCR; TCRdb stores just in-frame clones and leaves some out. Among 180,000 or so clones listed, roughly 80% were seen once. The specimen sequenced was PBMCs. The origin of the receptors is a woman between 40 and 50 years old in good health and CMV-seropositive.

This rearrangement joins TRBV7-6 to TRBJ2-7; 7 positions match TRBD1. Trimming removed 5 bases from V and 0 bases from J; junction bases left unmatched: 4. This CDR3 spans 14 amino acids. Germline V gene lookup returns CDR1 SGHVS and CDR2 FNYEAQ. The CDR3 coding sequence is TGTGCCAGCAGCCGTGCAGGGGGCTCCTACGAGCAGTACTTC. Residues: CASSRAGGSYEQYF.

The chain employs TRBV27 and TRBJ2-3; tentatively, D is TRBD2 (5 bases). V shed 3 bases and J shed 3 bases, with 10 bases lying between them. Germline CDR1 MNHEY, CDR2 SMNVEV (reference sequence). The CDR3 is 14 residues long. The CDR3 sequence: CASSFTGITDTQYF. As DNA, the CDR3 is TGTGCCAGCAGTTTCACCGGGATTACAGATACGCAGTATTTT.

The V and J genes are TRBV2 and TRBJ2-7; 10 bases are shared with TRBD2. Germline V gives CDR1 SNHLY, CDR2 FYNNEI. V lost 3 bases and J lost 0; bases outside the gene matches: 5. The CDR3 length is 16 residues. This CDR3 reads CASSDTSGRASYEQYF. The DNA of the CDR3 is TGTGCCAGCAGTGATACAAGCGGGAGGGCCTCCTACGAGCAGTACTTC.

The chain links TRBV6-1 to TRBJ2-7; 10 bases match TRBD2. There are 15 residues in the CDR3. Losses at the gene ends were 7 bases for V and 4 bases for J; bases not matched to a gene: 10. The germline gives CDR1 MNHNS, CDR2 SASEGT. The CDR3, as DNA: TGTGCCAGCAACGACGCCGGGACTAGCGTGTACGAGCAGTACTTC. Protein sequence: CASNDAGTSVYEQYF.

CDR3 amino acids: CASSPRHQNTEAFF. In DNA, the CDR3 is TGTGCCAGCAGCCCCAGACACCAGAACACTGAAGCTTTCTTT. V is TRBV9 and J is TRBJ1-1; D is ambiguous. The CDR3 is 14 amino acids. V was cut by 4 bases and J by 1 base, with 11 bases left in between. CDR1 and CDR2 (germline): SGDLS, YYNGEE. The full variable domain, in which reference TRBV9 and TRBJ1-1 provide the parts outside the CDR3, is DSGVTQTPKHLITATGQRVTLRCSPRSGDLSVYWYQQSLDQGLQFLIQYYNGEERAKGNILERFSAQQFPDLHSELNLSSLELGDSALYFCASSPRHQNTEAFFGQGTRLTVV.

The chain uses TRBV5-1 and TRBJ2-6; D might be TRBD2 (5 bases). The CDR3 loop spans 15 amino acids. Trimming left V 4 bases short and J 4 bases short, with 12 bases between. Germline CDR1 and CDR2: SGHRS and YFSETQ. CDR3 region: CASSDERAGANVLTF. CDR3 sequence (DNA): TGCGCCAGCAGCGATGAGAGGGCCGGGGCCAACGTCCTGACTTTC.

The DNA of the CDR3 is TGCAGTGTTGAGCCCCGCTACGAGCAGTACTTC. Translation: CSVEPRYEQYF. V is TRBV20-1 and J is TRBJ2-7; no firm D call. There are 11 residues in the CDR3. V gave up 7 bases and J gave up 3 bases, with 10 bases separating them. Germline CDR1 and CDR2: DFQATT and SNEGSKA (reference sequence).

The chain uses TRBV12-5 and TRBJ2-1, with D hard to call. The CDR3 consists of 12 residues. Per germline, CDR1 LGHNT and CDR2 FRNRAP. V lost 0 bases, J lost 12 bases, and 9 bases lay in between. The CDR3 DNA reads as TGTGCTAGTGGTTTGGTACATGTACCGCAGTTCTTC. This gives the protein CASGLVHVPQFF.

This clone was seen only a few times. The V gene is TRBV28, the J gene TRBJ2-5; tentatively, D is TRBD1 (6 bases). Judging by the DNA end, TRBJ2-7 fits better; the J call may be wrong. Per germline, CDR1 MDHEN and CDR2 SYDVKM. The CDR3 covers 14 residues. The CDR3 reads CASTKVGAPYEQYF. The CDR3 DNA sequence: TGTGCCAGCACCAAGGTGGGGGCCCCCTACGAGCAGTACTTC.